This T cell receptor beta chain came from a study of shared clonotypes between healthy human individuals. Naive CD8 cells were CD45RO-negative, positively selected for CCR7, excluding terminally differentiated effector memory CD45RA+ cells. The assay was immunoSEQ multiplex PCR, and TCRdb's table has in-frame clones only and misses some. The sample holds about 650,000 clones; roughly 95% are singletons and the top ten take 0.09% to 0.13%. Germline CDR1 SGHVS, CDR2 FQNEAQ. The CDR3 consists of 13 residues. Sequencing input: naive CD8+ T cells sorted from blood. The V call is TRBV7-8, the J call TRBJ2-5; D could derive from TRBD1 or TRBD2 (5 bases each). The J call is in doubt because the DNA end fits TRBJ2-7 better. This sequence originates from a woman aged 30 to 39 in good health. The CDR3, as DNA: TGTGCCAGCAGCCCAAGGGACGGCTACGAGCAGTACTTC. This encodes CASSPRDGYEQYF.